A selection of T cell receptor beta chains follows, all from one sample in a study of Ad26.COV2.S vaccination and SARS-CoV-2 variants. TCRdb's table, derived via immunoSEQ multiplex PCR, lists solely in-frame clones and lacks some. In the table there are some 340,000 clones, about 86% of which are singletons. This material consisted of peripheral blood, taken in a trial of Ad26.COV2.S vaccine versus placebo. These receptors were taken from a person aged 18-65 years who received the Ad26.COV2.S COVID-19 vaccine or a placebo. Each CDR3 is given without its conserved first and last residue. Each record gives: CDR3 protein, J gene, V gene.

CDR3aa: AWSADRGVSGNTIY
j_gene: TRBJ1-3
v_gene: TRBV30

CDR3aa: ASSLVEAYEQY
j_gene: TRBJ2-7
v_gene: TRBV11-2

CDR3aa: ASSSRGGDGRDSPLH
j_gene: TRBJ1-6
v_gene: TRBV7-2

CDR3aa: ASSSPTKAYEQY
j_gene: TRBJ2-7
v_gene: TRBV5-4

CDR3aa: ASSWGTAISYGYT
j_gene: TRBJ1-2
v_gene: TRBV5-6

CDR3aa: ASSLGQNQPQH
j_gene: TRBJ1-5
v_gene: TRBV7-2

CDR3aa: ASRHRGLGYT
j_gene: TRBJ1-2
v_gene: TRBV6-6

CDR3aa: ASRTTGWGAEAF
j_gene: TRBJ1-1
v_gene: TRBV6-6

CDR3aa: ASVPPGRESSYEQY
j_gene: TRBJ2-7
v_gene: TRBV2

CDR3aa: ASSPGVGGRPYRPQLNNSPLH
j_gene: TRBJ1-6
v_gene: TRBV7-8

CDR3aa: ASSIEGTYEQY
j_gene: TRBJ2-7
v_gene: TRBV19

CDR3aa: SVEDRRGQETQY
j_gene: TRBJ2-5
v_gene: TRBV29-1

CDR3aa: ASSSGQGKDTEAF
j_gene: TRBJ1-1
v_gene: TRBV5-4

CDR3aa: ASSQALVNNSPLH
j_gene: TRBJ1-6
v_gene: TRBV4-1

CDR3aa: ASSLNRDTQY
j_gene: TRBJ2-3
v_gene: TRBV5-4

CDR3aa: ASSSQQGGNYGYT
j_gene: TRBJ1-2
v_gene: TRBV7-2

CDR3aa: ASSQAPENTGELF
j_gene: TRBJ2-2
v_gene: TRBV4-3

CDR3aa: ASSLGLSGGRTDTQY
j_gene: TRBJ2-3
v_gene: TRBV7-3

CDR3aa: ASSRSQGDTIY
j_gene: TRBJ1-3
v_gene: TRBV18

CDR3aa: ASRPGPLYGYT
j_gene: TRBJ1-2
v_gene: TRBV6-5

CDR3aa: ASSLAGHNEQF
j_gene: TRBJ2-1
v_gene: TRBV7-9

CDR3aa: ATHTGVTEAF
j_gene: TRBJ1-1
v_gene: TRBV10-3

CDR3aa: ASMAGTGGNQPQH
j_gene: TRBJ1-5
v_gene: TRBV19

CDR3aa: ASSSEGLANTDTQY
j_gene: TRBJ2-3
v_gene: TRBV11-2

CDR3aa: ASSLARGRGEQF
j_gene: TRBJ2-1
v_gene: TRBV7-8

CDR3aa: ASSFEGSTDTQY
j_gene: TRBJ2-3
v_gene: TRBV5-1

CDR3aa: ASSQRSGTGYGNEQF
j_gene: TRBJ2-1
v_gene: TRBV4-2

CDR3aa: ASSYSEGQGYEQY
j_gene: TRBJ2-7
v_gene: TRBV6-5

CDR3aa: ASSPFTGNTEAF
j_gene: TRBJ1-1
v_gene: TRBV3-1/TRBV3-2

CDR3aa: ASSLDRYQPQH
j_gene: TRBJ1-5
v_gene: TRBV18

CDR3aa: AISDRADTQY
j_gene: TRBJ2-3
v_gene: TRBV10-3

CDR3aa: ASSPRGLANTGELF
j_gene: TRBJ2-2
v_gene: TRBV7-2

CDR3aa: ASSQQGYNEQF
j_gene: TRBJ2-1
v_gene: TRBV7-9

CDR3aa: ASSNNRGNTIY
j_gene: TRBJ1-3
v_gene: TRBV5-4

CDR3aa: ASSQDFGTGGSYT
j_gene: TRBJ1-2
v_gene: TRBV4-3

CDR3aa: ASSGRRQGASFNTIY
j_gene: TRBJ1-3
v_gene: TRBV7-9

CDR3aa: SAAGGVNEQY
j_gene: TRBJ2-7
v_gene: TRBV29-1